This paragraph reports one T cell receptor (beta chain). Its antigen is undetermined. Time point denoted: cycle 4 day 1 (C4D1), after about 6 weeks of nivolumab. Relapses following autologous stem cell transplantation were seen in all patients, with brentuximab vedotin exposure varying. The sample comes from a study of PD-1 blockade in classical Hodgkin lymphoma. About the study: The patients were dosed with nivolumab 3 mg/kg, infused intravenously every 2 weeks. Study-wide results and caveats: Before treatment, TCR diversity in newly diagnosed patients was reportedly lower than in healthy donors. Patients newly diagnosed and complete responders had comparable baseline diversity.

The data were produced by immunoSEQ multiplex PCR, yet TCRdb's version contains in-frame clones alone and is incomplete. Among about 39,000 clones listed, 77% were seen once. This CDR3 contains 13 residues. Germline values: CDR1 MNHEY, CDR2 SMNVEV (reference sequence). The V end was cut by 6 bases, the J end by 2 bases, with 10 bases between. The sample here was peripheral blood mononuclear cells (PBMCs), taken before the fourth cycle of nivolumab. The receptor was derived from a human donor with classical Hodgkin lymphoma. This chain links TRBV27 with TRBJ1-2; D is unresolved. The CDR3 nucleotides are TGTGCCAGCAGACCAACAGCAAACTATGGCTACACCTTC. It encodes CASRPTANYGYTF.